The T cell receptor beta chain described here comes from a study of T cell repertoires in cytomegalovirus infection. Study overall: As its CMV epitopes, the study selected recently identified HLA-C-restricted and well-studied HLA-B-restricted targets. Public TCR beta signatures indicated both CMV infection and matching HLA type. Study-level results: Predominance within the ex vivo response was attributable to HLA-C-restricted CMV-specific TCR beta clonotypes. Summed public TCR beta family frequency identified CMV carriers bearing the relevant HLA.

TCRdb re-called the reads with MiXCR, one entry per CDR3 protein. The table lists about 55,000 distinct CDR3 sequences, around 20% of them singletons. In germline, CDR1 is MNHGY, CDR2 SAAAGT. The CDR3 is 14 residues long. V lost 10 bases and J 0 bases, leaving 12 bases between the germline ends. In regard to this clonotype: The antigen is unknown.

The clonotype originates from a human donor in good health (CMV status not recorded). Some clones in this sample may be carry-over from other donors' samples. The chain links TRBV6-8 to TRBJ2-2; maybe TRBD1 (6 bases). Sample: CD8+ T cells from cultured PBMCs, taken from culture after CMV antigen stimulation. In DNA, the CDR3 is TGTGCCACTATGGACAGAGCGAACACCGGGGAGCTGTTTTTT. Its translation is CATMDRANTGELFF.